A selection of T cell receptor beta chains follows, all from one sample in a study of blood T cell repertoires in COVID-19. This table comes from immunoSEQ multiplex PCR, and its TCRdb copy is limited to in-frame clones, with some not included. The table includes some 150,000 clones, 65% to 90% detected once. The sample taken for sequencing was peripheral blood. The receptors originated from a woman aged 60-70 years with active or convalescent COVID-19. Both conserved end residues are part of each CDR3. The D gene is left open where the match is weak. Clone size is not always given. Where it is, it says once, few, many or a class for expanded clones.

.	TRBV6-1	TRBJ1-1	.	TGTGCCAGCAGTGAATCAACCCGGGCGGGCAGGGAGGGTATTTTTATGAACACTGAAGCTTTCTTT	CASSESTRAGREGIFMNTEAFF
TRBD1	TRBV28	TRBJ1-4	.	TGTGCCAGCAGTTTACCGGGACAGTCTAATGAAAAACTGTTTTTT	CASSLPGQSNEKLFF
.	TRBV30	TRBJ1-1	.	TGTGCCTGGAGTGTAGGCAGGGGCACTGAAGCTTTCTTT	CAWSVGRGTEAFF
TRBD1	TRBV29-1	TRBJ1-2	few	TGCAGCGTGACTGGACAGGGTGCGTGGGGTGGCTACACCTTC	CSVTGQGAWGGYTF
TRBD1	TRBV5-6	TRBJ1-1	.	TGTGCCAGCAGTCTGATGGACAGGATGAACACTGAAGCTTTCTTT	CASSLMDRMNTEAFF
TRBD1	TRBV7-2	TRBJ1-2	.	TGTGCCAGCAGTCCCGGACAGGTCTTAGCTAACTATGGCTACACCTTC	CASSPGQVLANYGYTF
.	TRBV5-1	TRBJ2-1	.	TGCGCCAGCAGCTTGGCCGGCTCCTACAATGAGCAGTTCTTC	CASSLAGSYNEQFF
.	TRBV21-1	TRBJ1-6	.	TGTGCCAGCAGCCGGGGAGGGCGGAATTCACCCCTCCACTTT	CASSRGGRNSPLHF
.	TRBV10-3	TRBJ1-2	few	TGTGCCATCCGGACGCTATTAGGGGAGGGCTATGGCTACACCTTC	CAIRTLLGEGYGYTF
.	TRBV5-1	TRBJ2-3	.	TGCGCCAGCAGCTTGGGGGGCCGGGATACGCAGTATTTT	CASSLGGRDTQYF
.	TRBV6-2/TRBV6-3	TRBJ1-2	.	TGTGCCAGCAGTTACTCGGAGGTGTTCAGAGGCTACACCTTC	CASSYSEVFRGYTF
.	TRBV5-1	TRBJ1-1	.	TGCGCCAGCAGCGCCGTGGTTTCGGGAGGGAACACTGAAGCTTTCTTT	CASSAVVSGGNTEAFF
TRBD1	TRBV11-2	TRBJ2-5	.	TGTGCCAGCAGTTGGACAGGGGGCGCGGAGACCCAGTACTTC	CASSWTGGAETQYF
.	TRBV28	TRBJ1-5	.	TGTGCCAGCAGTTTATCGACAGGTTGGAATCAGCCCCAGCATTTT	CASSLSTGWNQPQHF
TRBD1	TRBV5-1	TRBJ2-1	.	TGCGCCAGCAGCTTAACAGGGGGCACAGCCCTGAACAATGAGCAGTTCTTC	CASSLTGGTALNNEQFF
TRBD2	TRBV19	TRBJ2-7	few	TGTGCCAGTAGTATAAGGACTAGCGGGACCCACTACGAGCAGTACTTC	CASSIRTSGTHYEQYF
.	TRBV3-1/TRBV3-2	TRBJ2-3	.	TGTGCCAGCAGCCAAGGAGTAGCGGCCCCGCTTCCAGATACGCAGTATTTT	CASSQGVAAPLPDTQYF
.	TRBV27	TRBJ2-3	few	TGTGCCAGCAGCGCTAGGATCTCAGATACGCAGTATTTT	CASSARISDTQYF
.	TRBV21-1	TRBJ1-5	.	TGTGCCAGCCAGTTTCAGGGATCGATCGATCAGCCCCAGCATTTT	CASQFQGSIDQPQHF
TRBD1	TRBV27	TRBJ1-1	.	TGTGCCAGCAGTTTATTGGACAGGGGGACTGAAGCTTTCTTT	CASSLLDRGTEAFF
.	TRBV15	TRBJ2-2	.	TGTGCCACCAGCAGAGATTTCGGCAGGGTTGGCACCGGGGAGCTGTTTTTT	CATSRDFGRVGTGELFF
TRBD2	TRBV3-1/TRBV3-2	TRBJ2-3	.	TGTGCCAGCAGGGATCTAGCGGGTTATACGCAGTATTTT	CASRDLAGYTQYF
TRBD1	TRBV29-1	TRBJ1-1	.	TGCAGCGCCCGGGACAGGGGGCCTTCTATGAACACTGAAGCTTTCTTT	CSARDRGPSMNTEAFF
.	TRBV6-5	TRBJ2-2	.	TGTGCCAGCAAGGGGGGGCACAACACCGGGGAGCTGTTTTTT	CASKGGHNTGELFF
.	TRBV24-1	TRBJ2-1	.	TGTGCCACCAGTGCTGCGGAGTACAATGAGCAGTTCTTC	CATSAAEYNEQFF
.	TRBV2	TRBJ1-5	few	TGTGCCAGCAGTGAAAACGGTTTCAATCAGCCCCAGCATTTT	CASSENGFNQPQHF
TRBD1	TRBV28	TRBJ1-1	.	TGTGCCAGCACTCAACCGGGACAGGTCGGCACTGAAGCTTTCTTT	CASTQPGQVGTEAFF
.	TRBV5-1	TRBJ1-1	few	TGCGCCAGCAGCTTGTATGGGGAGGGCACTGAAGCTTTCTTT	CASSLYGEGTEAFF
.	TRBV9	TRBJ2-7	.	TGTGCCAGCAGCGTAGAGGCTAGCGCCCAATACGAGCAGTACTTC	CASSVEASAQYEQYF
TRBD1	TRBV19	TRBJ1-4	.	TGTGCCAGTAGTTCCGGGACAGGGGATGAAAAACTGTTTTTT	CASSSGTGDEKLFF
TRBD1	TRBV28	TRBJ1-4	few	TGTGCCAGCAGTTTTCCGGGACAGGATGAAAAACTGTTTTTT	CASSFPGQDEKLFF
TRBD2	TRBV28	TRBJ2-3	.	TGTGCCAGCAGTTTGGTCATCGGGCGGGAGGGGACAGATACGCAGTATTTT	CASSLVIGREGTDTQYF